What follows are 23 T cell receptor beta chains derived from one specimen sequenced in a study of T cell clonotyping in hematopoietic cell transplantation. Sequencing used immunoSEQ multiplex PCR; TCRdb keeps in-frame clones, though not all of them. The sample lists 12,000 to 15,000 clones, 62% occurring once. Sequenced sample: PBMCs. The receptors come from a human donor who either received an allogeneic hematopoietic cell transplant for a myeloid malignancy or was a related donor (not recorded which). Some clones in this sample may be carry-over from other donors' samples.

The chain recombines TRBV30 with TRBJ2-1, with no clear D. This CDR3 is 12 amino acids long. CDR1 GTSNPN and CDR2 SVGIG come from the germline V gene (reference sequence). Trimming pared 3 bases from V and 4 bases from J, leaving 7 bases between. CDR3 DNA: TGTGCCTGGAGGAGCAGTTACAATGAGCAGTTCTTC. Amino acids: CAWRSSYNEQFF.

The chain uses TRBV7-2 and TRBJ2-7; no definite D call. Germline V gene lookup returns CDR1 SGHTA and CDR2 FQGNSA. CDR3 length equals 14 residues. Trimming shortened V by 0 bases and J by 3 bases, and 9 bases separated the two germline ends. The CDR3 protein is CASSLARANYEQYF. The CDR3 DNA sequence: TGTGCCAGCAGCTTAGCCCGGGCCAACTACGAGCAGTACTTC.

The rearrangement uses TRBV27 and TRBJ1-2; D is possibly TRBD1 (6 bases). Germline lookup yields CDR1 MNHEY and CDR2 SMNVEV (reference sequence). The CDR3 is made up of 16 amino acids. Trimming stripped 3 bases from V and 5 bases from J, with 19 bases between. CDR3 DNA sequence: TGTGCCAGCAGTTTTCTCATTCAGGGGAGTGGATATGGCTACACCTTC. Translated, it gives CASSFLIQGSGYGYTF.

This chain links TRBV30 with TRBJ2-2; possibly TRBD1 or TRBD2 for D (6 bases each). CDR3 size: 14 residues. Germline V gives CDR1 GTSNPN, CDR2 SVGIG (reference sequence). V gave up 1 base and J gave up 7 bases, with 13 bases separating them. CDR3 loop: CAWSAGAHVGELFF. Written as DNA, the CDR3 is TGTGCCTGGAGTGCGGGGGCGCATGTCGGGGAGCTGTTTTTT.

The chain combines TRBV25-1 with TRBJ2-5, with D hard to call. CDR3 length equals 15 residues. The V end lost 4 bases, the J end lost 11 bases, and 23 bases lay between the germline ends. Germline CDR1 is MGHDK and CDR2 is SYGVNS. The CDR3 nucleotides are TGTGCCAGCAGTGCAAACAGTATCCTGCCAAGAGAGCAGTACTTC. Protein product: CASSANSILPREQYF.

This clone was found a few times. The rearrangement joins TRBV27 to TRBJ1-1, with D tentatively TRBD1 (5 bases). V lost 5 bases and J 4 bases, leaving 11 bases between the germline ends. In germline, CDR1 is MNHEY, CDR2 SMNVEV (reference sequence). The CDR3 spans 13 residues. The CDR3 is CASSPPGGTEAFF. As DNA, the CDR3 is TGTGCCAGCAGTCCCCCGGGGGGCACTGAAGCTTTCTTT.

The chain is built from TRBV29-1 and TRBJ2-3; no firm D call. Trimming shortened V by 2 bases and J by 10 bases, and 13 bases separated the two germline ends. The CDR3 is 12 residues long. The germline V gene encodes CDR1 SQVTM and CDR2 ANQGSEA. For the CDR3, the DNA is TGCAGCGTTGAAACTCGGCCTGCTGCGCAGTATTTT. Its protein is CSVETRPAAQYF.

The CDR3 coding sequence is TGTGCCAGCAGTCGACCAACGGGACAGAAAAACATTCAGTACTTC. Translation gives CASSRPTGQKNIQYF. This sequence joins TRBV28 and TRBJ2-4, with 7 bases aligning to TRBD1. V dropped 5 bases and J dropped 4; count of bases not matched to a gene: 8. Germline V gives CDR1 MDHEN, CDR2 SYDVKM. This CDR3 comprises 15 residues.

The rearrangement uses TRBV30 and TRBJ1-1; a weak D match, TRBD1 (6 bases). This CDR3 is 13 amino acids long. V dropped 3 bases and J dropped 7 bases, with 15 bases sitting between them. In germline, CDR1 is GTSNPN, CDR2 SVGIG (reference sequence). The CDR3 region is CAWRNSDRHEAFF. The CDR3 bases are TGTGCCTGGAGAAACTCGGACAGACATGAAGCTTTCTTT. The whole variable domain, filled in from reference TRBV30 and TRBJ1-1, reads SQTIHQWPATLVQPVGSPLSLECTVEGTSNPNLYWYRQAAGRGLQLLFYSVGIGQISSEVPQNLSASRPQDRQFILSSKKLLLSDSGFYLCAWRNSDRHEAFFGQGTRLTVV.

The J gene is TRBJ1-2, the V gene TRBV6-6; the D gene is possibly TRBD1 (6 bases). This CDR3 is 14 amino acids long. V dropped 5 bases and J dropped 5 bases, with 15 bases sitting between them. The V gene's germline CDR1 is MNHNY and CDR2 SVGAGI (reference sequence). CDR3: CASSPQGTAYGYTF. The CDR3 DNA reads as TGTGCCAGCAGTCCACAGGGTACCGCTTATGGCTACACCTTC.

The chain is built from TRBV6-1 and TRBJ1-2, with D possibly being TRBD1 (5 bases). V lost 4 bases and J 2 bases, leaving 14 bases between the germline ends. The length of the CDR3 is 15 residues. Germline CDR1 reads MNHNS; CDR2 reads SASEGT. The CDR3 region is CASSVAATGNYGYTF. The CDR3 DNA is TGTGCCAGCAGTGTCGCAGCTACAGGCAACTATGGCTACACCTTC.

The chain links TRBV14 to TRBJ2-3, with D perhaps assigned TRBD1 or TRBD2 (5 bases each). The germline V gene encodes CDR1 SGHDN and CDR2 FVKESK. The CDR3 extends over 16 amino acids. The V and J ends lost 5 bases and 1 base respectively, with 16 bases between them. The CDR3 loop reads CASSVGTRLGTDTQYF. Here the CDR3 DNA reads TGTGCCAGCAGCGTAGGGACCCGACTGGGCACAGATACGCAGTATTTT.

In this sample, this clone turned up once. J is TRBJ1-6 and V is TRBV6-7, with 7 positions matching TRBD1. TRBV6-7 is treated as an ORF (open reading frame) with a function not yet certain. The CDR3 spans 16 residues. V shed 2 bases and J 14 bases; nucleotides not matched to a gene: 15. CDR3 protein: CASSYPSQGGRISLHF. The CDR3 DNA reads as TGTGCCAGCAGTTACCCCTCCCAGGGGGGGAGAATATCCCTCCACTTT.

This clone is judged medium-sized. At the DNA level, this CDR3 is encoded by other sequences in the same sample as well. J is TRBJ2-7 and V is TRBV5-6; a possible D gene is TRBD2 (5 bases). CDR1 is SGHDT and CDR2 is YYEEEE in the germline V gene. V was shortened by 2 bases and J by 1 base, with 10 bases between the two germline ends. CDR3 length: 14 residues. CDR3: CASSFLADSYEQYF. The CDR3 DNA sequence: TGTGCCAGCAGCTTTCTAGCAGATTCCTACGAGCAGTACTTC. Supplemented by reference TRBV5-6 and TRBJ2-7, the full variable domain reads DAGVTQSPTHLIKTRGQQVTLRCSPKSGHDTVSWYQQALGQGPQFIFQYYEEEERQRGNFPDRFSGHQFPNYSSELNVNALLLGDSALYLCASSFLADSYEQYFGPGTRLTVT.

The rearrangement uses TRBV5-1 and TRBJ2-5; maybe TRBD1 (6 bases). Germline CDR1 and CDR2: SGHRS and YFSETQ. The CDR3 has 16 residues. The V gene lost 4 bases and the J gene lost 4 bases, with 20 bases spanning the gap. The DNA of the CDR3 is TGCGCCAGCAGCACCGTCGGACAGATAGTAAGAGAGACCCAGTACTTC. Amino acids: CASSTVGQIVRETQYF.

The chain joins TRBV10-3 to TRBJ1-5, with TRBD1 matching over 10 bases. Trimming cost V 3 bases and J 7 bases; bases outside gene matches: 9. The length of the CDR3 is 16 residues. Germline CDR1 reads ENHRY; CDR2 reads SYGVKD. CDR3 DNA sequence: TGTGCCATCAGTGAAAGGGACAGGGGAGGGGAGCAGCCCCAGCATTTT. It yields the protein CAISERDRGGEQPQHF.

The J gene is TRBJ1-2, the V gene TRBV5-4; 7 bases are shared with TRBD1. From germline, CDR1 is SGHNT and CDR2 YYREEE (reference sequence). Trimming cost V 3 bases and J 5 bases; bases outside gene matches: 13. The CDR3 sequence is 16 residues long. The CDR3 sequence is CASSSESGTVLYGYTF. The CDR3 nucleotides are TGTGCCAGCAGCTCAGAATCCGGGACAGTACTTTATGGCTACACCTTC. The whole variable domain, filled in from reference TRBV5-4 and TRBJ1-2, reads ETGVTQSPTHLIKTRGQQVTLRCSSQSGHNTVSWYQQALGQGPQFIFQYYREEENGRGNFPPRFSGLQFPNYSSELNVNALELDDSALYLCASSSESGTVLYGYTFGSGTRLTVV.

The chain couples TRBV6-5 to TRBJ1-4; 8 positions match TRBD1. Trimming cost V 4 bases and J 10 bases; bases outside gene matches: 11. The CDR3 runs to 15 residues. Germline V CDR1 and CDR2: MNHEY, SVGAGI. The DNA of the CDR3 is TGTGCCAGCAGTTCGGGGGGACAGGTGGTTAGAAAACTGTTTTTT. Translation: CASSSGGQVVRKLFF.

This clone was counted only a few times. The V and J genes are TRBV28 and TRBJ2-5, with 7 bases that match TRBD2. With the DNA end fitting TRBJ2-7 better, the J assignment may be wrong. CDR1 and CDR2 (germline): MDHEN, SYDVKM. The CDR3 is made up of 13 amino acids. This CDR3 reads CASSFGLDYEQYF. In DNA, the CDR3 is TGTGCCAGCAGTTTCGGACTAGACTACGAGCAGTACTTC.

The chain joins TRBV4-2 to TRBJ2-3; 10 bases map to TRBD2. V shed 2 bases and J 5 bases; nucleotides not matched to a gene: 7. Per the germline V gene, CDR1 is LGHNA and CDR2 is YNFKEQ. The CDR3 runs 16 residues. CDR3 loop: CASSQWTSGQGDTQYF. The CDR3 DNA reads TGTGCCAGCAGCCAATGGACTAGCGGCCAGGGAGATACGCAGTATTTT.

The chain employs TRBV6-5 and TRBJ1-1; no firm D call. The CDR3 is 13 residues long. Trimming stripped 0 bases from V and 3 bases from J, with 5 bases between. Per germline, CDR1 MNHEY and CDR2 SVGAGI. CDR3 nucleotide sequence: TGTGCCAGCAGTTACTCGGCGGACACTGAAGCTTTCTTT. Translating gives CASSYSADTEAFF.

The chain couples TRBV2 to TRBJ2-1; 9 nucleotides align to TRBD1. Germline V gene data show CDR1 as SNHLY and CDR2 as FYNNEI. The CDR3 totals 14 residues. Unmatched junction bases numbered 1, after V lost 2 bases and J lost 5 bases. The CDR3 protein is CASSERTGDNEQFF. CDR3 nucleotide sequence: TGTGCCAGCAGTGAAAGGACAGGGGACAATGAGCAGTTCTTC.

The CDR3 reads CASSRGGLRGGGELFF. The CDR3 DNA is TGTGCCAGTAGCCGAGGGGGTCTACGCGGGGGCGGGGAGCTGTTTTTT. The V and J genes are TRBV19 and TRBJ2-2, with D possibly being TRBD2 (7 bases). V lost 6 bases and J 7 bases, leaving 21 bases between the germline ends. Germline CDR1 LNHDA, CDR2 SQIVND (reference sequence). The CDR3 is made up of 16 amino acids.